These 22 T cell receptor beta chains came from one sample sequenced in a study of CD8 T cells in Susac syndrome. An input of about 0.5 to 1 ug of RNA was subjected to reverse transcription using random hexamers. TCRdb reprocessed the immunoSEQ multiplex PCR reads via MiXCR and lists one record per CDR3 protein. Of more than 200,000 distinct CDR3 sequences listed, 93% are singletons. What was sequenced was CD4+ T cells from PBMCs. These receptors all come from a human donor with multiple sclerosis.

This CDR3 reads CASRGQETSPLHF. In DNA, the CDR3 is TGTGCCAGCAGGGGACAGGAAACTTCACCCCTCCACTTT. V is TRBV4-2 and J is TRBJ1-6; TRBD1 agrees at 8 bases. J gave up 9 bases and V 6 bases, and 4 bases lay outside the gene matches. Germline values: CDR1 LGHNA, CDR2 YNFKEQ. The CDR3 runs to 13 residues.

The CDR3 spells CASSHCGNVEYEQYV. For the CDR3, the DNA is TGTGCCAGCAGCCATTGCGGGAATGTGGAGTACGAGCAGTACGTC. The chain combines TRBV4-2 with TRBJ2-7; D is perhaps TRBD2 (6 bases). CDR3 size: 15 residues. V was trimmed by 3 bases and J by 4 bases, leaving 16 bases between them. CDR1 LGHNA and CDR2 YNFKEQ come from the germline V gene.

This clonotype was recorded once. The chain links TRBV27 to TRBJ2-3; TRBD2 matches 10 bases. V trimming: 5 bases; J trimming: 8 bases; junction bases outside the gene matches: 10. Germline CDR1 reads MNHEY; CDR2 reads SMNVEV (reference sequence). The CDR3 has 15 amino acids. CDR3 nucleotide sequence: TGTGCCAGCAGTGAACTAGCGGGACCGCTGGGTACGCAGTATTTT. Translating gives CASSELAGPLGTQYF.

The genes are TRBV20-1 and TRBJ1-4; a possible D gene is TRBD1 (5 bases). Germline assignment: CDR1 DFQATT and CDR2 SNEGSKA (reference sequence). This CDR3 spans 16 amino acids. V lost 0 bases to trimming and J lost 0 bases, with 11 bases between them. CDR3 region: CSARDGASATNEKLFF. For the CDR3, the DNA is TGCAGTGCTAGAGATGGGGCAAGTGCAACTAATGAAAAACTGTTTTTT.

This chain connects TRBV30 to TRBJ1-3; D not resolved. The CDR3 has 13 residues. V was trimmed by 2 bases and J by 8 bases, leaving 13 bases between them. Germline assignment: CDR1 GTSNPN and CDR2 SVGIG (reference sequence). CDR3 sequence: CAWSRKGGDTIYF. The CDR3 DNA sequence: TGTGCCTGGAGTCGAAAAGGTGGGGACACCATATATTTT.

The chain links TRBV5-4 to TRBJ2-3; 10 nucleotides match TRBD1. With 0 bases clipped from V and 1 base from J, the junction kept 2 bases outside the gene matches. There are 16 residues in the CDR3. From germline, CDR1 is SGHNT and CDR2 YYREEE (reference sequence). CDR3 DNA sequence: TGTGCCAGCAGCTTGGCGGGACAGGGGCGCACAGATACGCAGTATTTT. Amino acids: CASSLAGQGRTDTQYF.

This clonotype was seen just once. The CDR3 loop is CATSQGRSRETQYF. CDR3 DNA sequence: TGTGCCACCAGCCAGGGACGGTCCAGAGAGACCCAGTACTTC. The chain employs TRBV15 and TRBJ2-5, with D possibly called TRBD1 or TRBD2 (5 bases each). V lost 5 bases and J 4 bases, leaving 14 bases between the germline ends. Germline-derived CDR1 and CDR2 are LNHNV and YYDKDF (reference sequence). The CDR3 extends over 14 amino acids.

The rearrangement uses TRBV29-1 and TRBJ2-1, with 7 positions matching TRBD2. This CDR3 spans 13 amino acids. Germline V lookup: CDR1 SQVTM, CDR2 ANQGSEA. The J segment lost 4 bases and the V segment lost 7 bases, leaving 7 bases of the junction unmatched. The CDR3 loop reads CSAVGRSYNEQFF. CDR3 in DNA: TGCAGCGCAGTCGGGAGGTCGTACAATGAGCAGTTCTTC.

This clonotype was seen a handful of times. The chain joins TRBV12-3 or TRBV12-4 to TRBJ2-5; 7 positions agree with TRBD2. The CDR3 runs to 11 residues. Trimming cost V 6 bases and J 7 bases; bases outside gene matches: 2. CDR3 in DNA: TGTGCCAGCAGCCCGGGAGGGACCCAGTACTTC. Residues: CASSPGGTQYF.

The genes are TRBV6-5 and TRBJ1-1; the D is unclear. There are 15 residues in the CDR3. The V end was cut by 0 bases, the J end by 1 base, with 9 bases between. Germline assignment: CDR1 MNHEY and CDR2 SVGAGI. The CDR3 bases are TGTGCCAGCAGTTACTCGATGGAACCGAACACTGAAGCTTTCTTT. The encoded protein is CASSYSMEPNTEAFF.

V and J are TRBV10-3 and TRBJ2-5; 8 bases are shared with TRBD1. CDR1 and CDR2 from the germline V gene are ENHRY and SYGVKD. The CDR3 extends over 13 amino acids. Trimming took 10 bases from V and 2 from J; bases not matched to a gene: 6. The CDR3 DNA sequence: TGTGCCACCGGACAGGGCACTCAAGAGACCCAGTACTTC. This encodes CATGQGTQETQYF.

This clonotype came up a few times. A junction boundary mismatches the germline segment, possibly from a read error. The chain is built from TRBV3-1 and TRBJ1-6; 7 bases are shared with TRBD1. Germline loops: CDR1 LGHDT, CDR2 YNNKEL (reference sequence). The CDR3 extends over 18 amino acids. The CDR3, as DNA: TGTGCCAGCAGCCAGAATCGACAGGGCCGGGAGTATAATTCACCCCTCCATTTT. Protein product: CASSQNRQGREYNSPLHF.

This chain uses TRBV15 with TRBJ2-5, with 7 bases identical to TRBD2. The CDR3 has 15 amino acids. Germline V gene lookup returns CDR1 LNHNV and CDR2 YYDKDF (reference sequence). The trim removed 3 bases at V and 2 bases at J, leaving 6 bases unmatched. This CDR3 is CATSRQTSIQETQYF. The CDR3 coding sequence is TGTGCCACCAGCAGGCAGACTAGCATTCAAGAGACCCAGTACTTC.

The chain recombines TRBV18 with TRBJ1-2, with 8 bases that match TRBD1. The V and J ends lost 6 bases and 8 bases, in that order; junction bases with no gene match: 11. Germline CDR1 is KGHSH and CDR2 is LQKENI. This CDR3 contains 14 residues. CDR3 sequence (DNA): TGTGCCAGCTCCAAAAAGACAGGGGATCACGGCTACACCTTC. This codes for CASSKKTGDHGYTF.

V gene TRBV6-1 combines with J gene TRBJ2-7; D is ambiguous. CDR3 size: 15 residues. V was cut by 0 bases and J by 2 bases, with 11 bases left in between. Germline lookup yields CDR1 MNHNS and CDR2 SASEGT. The CDR3 region is CASSEAAIPTYEQYV. The CDR3 DNA follows: TGTGCCAGCAGTGAAGCTGCGATTCCTACCTACGAGCAGTACGTC.

CDR3 region: CSAPRLAGAQGDEQFF. CDR3 sequence (DNA): TGCAGTGCGCCCCGACTAGCGGGGGCCCAGGGCGATGAGCAGTTCTTC. J is TRBJ2-1 and V is TRBV20-1; 12 positions match TRBD2. CDR1 is DFQATT, CDR2 SNEGSKA, per germline (reference sequence). The CDR3 consists of 16 residues. V was clipped by 6 bases and J by 8 bases; unmatched bases: 14.

Here the CDR3 DNA reads TGCGCCAGCAGCCCCTCCTCCAGGGTGAATGGCTACACCTTC. Protein sequence: CASSPSSRVNGYTF. The genes are TRBV4-1 and TRBJ1-2; tentatively, D is TRBD1 (5 bases). This CDR3 comprises 14 residues. The germline V and J ends were trimmed by 4 bases and 6 bases, with 15 bases remaining between them. Looked up from germline, CDR1 is MGHRA and CDR2 is YSYEKL.

The rearrangement uses TRBV27 and TRBJ2-7; 14 bases agree with TRBD2. The CDR3 runs 14 residues. Germline lookup yields CDR1 MNHEY and CDR2 SMNVEV (reference sequence). V was pared by 5 bases and J by 7 bases, with 4 bases of the junction left unmatched. DNA for the CDR3: TGTGCCAGCAGTCCGTGGACTAGCGGGGGGGAGCAGTACTTC. Translated: CASSPWTSGGEQYF.

The chain combines TRBV20-1 with TRBJ2-3, with TRBD1 as a possible D gene (6 bases). The CDR3 length is 13 residues. Germline-derived CDR1 and CDR2 are DFQATT and SNEGSKA (reference sequence). CDR3 residues: CSLNTQGTDTQYF. The CDR3 region has the DNA TGCAGCTTAAACACCCAGGGGACAGATACGCAGTATTTT.

The V gene is TRBV3-1, the J gene TRBJ2-7; D not certain. From germline, CDR1 is LGHDT and CDR2 YNNKEL (reference sequence). The CDR3 is 12 residues long. V lost 1 base and J 4 bases, leaving 5 bases between the germline ends. The CDR3 coding sequence is TGTGCCAGCAGCCAAGCAGATTACGAGCAGTACTTC. Translated: CASSQADYEQYF.

This chain links TRBV6-1 with TRBJ2-7; 10 bases map to TRBD1. Losses at the gene ends were 7 bases for V and 6 bases for J; bases not matched to a gene: 12. This CDR3 has 15 amino acids. Germline CDR1 reads MNHNS; CDR2 reads SASEGT. CDR3 region: CASTTTNRTGGEQYV. DNA for the CDR3: TGTGCCAGCACTACTACTAACAGGACAGGGGGCGAGCAGTACGTC.

The CDR3 loop is CASSLYGTDNSPLHF. The CDR3 region has the DNA TGTGCCAGCAGCTTATACGGGACAGATAATTCACCCCTCCACTTT. The chain uses TRBV7-3 and TRBJ1-6; 7 bases agree with TRBD1. The germline gives CDR1 SGHTA, CDR2 FQGTGA. The CDR3 is 15 residues long. The J segment lost 5 bases and the V segment lost 2 bases, leaving 3 bases of the junction unmatched.